This TCR beta chain was observed in a study of blood T cell repertoires in COVID-19. Overall study context: From the United States, Italy and Spain came samples of acute and convalescent COVID-19.

Original handling: Estimation of nucleated cell counts relied on the amplification of reference gene primers. Sequenced by immunoSEQ multiplex PCR; TCRdb stores in-frame clones only, minus some. For V, J and clone size, that table is used; D and trimming come from the DNA. The table records 190,000 or so clones, about 81% of them present only once. The sequencing sample was made of peripheral blood. The receptor comes from a woman of 80 years or more with COVID-19, enrolled during active disease.

CDR3 amino acids: CASSIDPAGGRDTQYF. The CDR3, as DNA: TGTGCCAGTAGTATAGATCCTGCGGGAGGCAGGGATACGCAGTATTTT. V and J are TRBV19 and TRBJ2-3; TRBD2 matches 8 bases. The germline V gene encodes CDR1 LNHDA and CDR2 SQIVND (reference sequence). The V segment lost 0 bases and the J segment 6 bases; nucleotides outside the gene matches: 8. The CDR3 is 16 amino acids.